These T cell receptor beta chains were read from a single sample in a study of cytomegalovirus exposure and HLA in healthy donors. Sequencing used immunoSEQ multiplex PCR; TCRdb keeps in-frame clones, though not all of them. The data contain approximately 190,000 clones, 87% of them seen just once; the ten biggest clones take up over 1%. Sequencing input: PBMCs. These TCRs come from a man aged 25 to 40 in good health and CMV-seronegative. Both conserved end residues are part of each CDR3. Fields, in order: V gene, J gene, D gene, clone size, CDR3 protein, CDR3 DNA. A D gene is named only where the DNA matches it firmly. The listing skips clone size in some rows; elsewhere it reads once, few, many or a size class.

V: TRBV6-5
J: TRBJ1-5
D: NA
size: NA
CDR3: CASSSDPSVSNQPQHF
DNA: TGTGCCAGCAGTTCCGATCCCAGTGTTAGCAATCAGCCCCAGCATTTT

V: TRBV15
J: TRBJ2-1
D: TRBD2
size: NA
CDR3: CATSRDGTSGRDEQFF
DNA: TGTGCCACCAGCAGAGATGGGACTAGCGGGAGGGATGAGCAGTTCTTC

V: TRBV7-9
J: TRBJ2-5
D: NA
size: NA
CDR3: CASSVSQFQETQYF
DNA: TGTGCCAGCAGCGTTAGCCAGTTCCAAGAGACCCAGTACTTC

V: TRBV2
J: TRBJ2-7
D: TRBD1
size: NA
CDR3: CASSLTGVSYEQYF
DNA: TGTGCCAGCAGCTTGACAGGGGTGTCCTACGAGCAGTACTTC

V: TRBV7-2
J: TRBJ2-3
D: NA
size: NA
CDR3: CASSFSVGHIDTQYF
DNA: TGTGCCAGCAGCTTCTCGGTTGGACACATTGATACGCAGTATTTT

V: TRBV30
J: TRBJ1-4
D: TRBD1
size: NA
CDR3: CAWSVGQGLRTNEKLFF
DNA: TGTGCCTGGAGTGTAGGACAGGGATTGAGGACTAATGAAAAACTGTTTTTT

V: TRBV27
J: TRBJ1-6
D: NA
size: NA
CDR3: CASGRAGGSPLHF
DNA: TGTGCCAGCGGCAGGGCGGGGGGGTCACCCCTCCACTTT

V: TRBV15
J: TRBJ1-1
D: TRBD1
size: NA
CDR3: CATRDRVWVTEAFF
DNA: TGTGCCACCCGGGACAGGGTTTGGGTCACTGAAGCTTTCTTT

V: TRBV7-2
J: TRBJ1-2
D: TRBD1
size: few
CDR3: CASSSYQTGGDGYTF
DNA: TGTGCCAGCAGCTCCTATCAGACAGGGGGAGATGGCTACACCTTC

V: TRBV18
J: TRBJ2-7
D: NA
size: NA
CDR3: CASSPSSGYAEQYF
DNA: TGTGCCAGCTCACCGAGTAGCGGTTATGCCGAGCAGTACTTC

V: TRBV11-2
J: TRBJ2-1
D: NA
size: NA
CDR3: CAISGYPHGDEQFF
DNA: TGTGCCATCTCGGGGTATCCACACGGGGATGAGCAGTTCTTC

V: TRBV7-6
J: TRBJ2-1
D: TRBD1
size: once
CDR3: CASSPRTGGNEQFF
DNA: TGTGCCAGCAGCCCCCGGACAGGGGGCAATGAGCAGTTCTTC

V: TRBV2
J: TRBJ1-5
D: NA
size: NA
CDR3: CASSFRDTNQPQHF
DNA: TGTGCCAGCAGTTTTCGGGACACCAATCAGCCCCAGCATTTT

V: TRBV29-1
J: TRBJ1-2
D: NA
size: NA
CDR3: CSGDAGYGYTF
DNA: TGCAGCGGGGATGCGGGTTATGGCTACACCTTC

V: TRBV2
J: TRBJ2-5
D: TRBD2
size: NA
CDR3: CASTFRGKREGQETQYF
DNA: TGTGCCAGCACCTTCCGCGGGAAGCGGGAGGGGCAAGAGACCCAGTACTTC

V: TRBV7-9
J: TRBJ2-7
D: NA
size: NA
CDR3: CASSPPGGYEQYF
DNA: TGTGCCAGCAGCCCCCCCGGAGGTTACGAGCAGTACTTC

V: TRBV6-4
J: TRBJ1-1
D: NA
size: NA
CDR3: CASRARSNTEAFF
DNA: TGTGCCAGCAGAGCCAGGTCGAACACTGAAGCTTTCTTT

V: TRBV30
J: TRBJ2-2
D: TRBD2
size: NA
CDR3: CAWSVGGTSGSFFSPGELFF
DNA: TGTGCCTGGAGTGTAGGGGGGACTAGCGGGAGCTTTTTTAGTCCCGGGGAGCTGTTTTTT

V: TRBV5-1
J: TRBJ2-1
D: TRBD2
size: once
CDR3: CASSLPGTSGLNEQFF
DNA: TGCGCCAGCAGCTTACCCGGGACTAGCGGGCTAAATGAGCAGTTCTTC

V: TRBV5-1
J: TRBJ2-3
D: TRBD2
size: NA
CDR3: CASSLRPSGGTDTQYF
DNA: TGCGCCAGCAGCTTGAGGCCTAGCGGGGGGACAGATACGCAGTATTTT

V: TRBV7-9
J: TRBJ2-1
D: TRBD2
size: NA
CDR3: CASSFRFGLAGGLEQFF
DNA: TGTGCCAGCAGCTTCAGATTCGGACTAGCGGGAGGGCTTGAGCAGTTCTTC

V: TRBV5-4
J: TRBJ2-3
D: TRBD2
size: NA
CDR3: CASSTRAGRDTQYF
DNA: TGTGCCAGCAGCACACGAGCGGGGCGGGATACGCAGTATTTT

V: TRBV2
J: TRBJ1-5
D: TRBD1
size: NA
CDR3: CASTYRGLNQPQHF
DNA: TGTGCCAGCACCTACAGGGGTCTAAATCAGCCCCAGCATTTT

V: TRBV7-9
J: TRBJ2-5
D: TRBD2
size: NA
CDR3: CASSVTGGEETQYF
DNA: TGTGCCAGCAGCGTCACGGGGGGGGAAGAGACCCAGTACTTC

V: TRBV18
J: TRBJ1-1
D: TRBD1
size: NA
CDR3: CASSPLRGTGVLMNTEAFF
DNA: TGTGCCAGCTCACCACTTAGAGGGACAGGGGTTCTCATGAACACTGAAGCTTTCTTT